The source of this TCR beta chain is a study of identical twins. Via MiXCR, TCRdb re-called the 5' RACE reads, giving one row per CDR3 protein. The sample records fewer than 650,000 distinct CDR3 sequences, under 8.5% being singletons. Deletions cut 4 bases from V and 4 bases from J, with 17 bases between. The CDR3 has 15 amino acids. The germline CDR1 and CDR2 sequences are SGHKS and YYEKEE (reference sequence). The sample was also reused in another study, on yellow fever vaccine responses in identical twins.

The sequence derives from a woman younger than 30 in good health. The sequenced material came from PBMCs. The rearrangement uses TRBV5-5 and TRBJ2-5, with D perhaps TRBD2 (6 bases). The CDR3 coding sequence is TGTGCCAGCAGCGGTGGGGTGGGGGGTTCAGAGACCCAGTACTTC. This codes for CASSGGVGGSETQYF.